The subject of this entry is one T cell receptor beta chain. Primers for the PCR totalled 60 Vbeta and 13 Jbeta. The data were produced by immunoSEQ multiplex PCR, yet TCRdb's version contains in-frame clones alone and is incomplete. The table shows roughly 96,000 clones, with around 79% occurring only once. Per germline, CDR1 MNHNS and CDR2 SASEGT. The CDR3 has 15 amino acids. V lost 2 bases, J lost 5 bases, and 14 bases lay in between. The entry originates in a study of cytomegalovirus exposure and HLA in healthy donors. This TCR came from a woman aged 70 to 79 in good health and CMV-seropositive. Sample: PBMCs. This chain joins TRBV6-1 and TRBJ2-3; tentative D call: TRBD2 (6 bases). The CDR3 nucleotides are TGTGCCAGCAGTGAAACGTTGACTAGAGGAGATACGCAGTATTTT. Residues: CASSETLTRGDTQYF.